This record covers a single TCR beta chain. Its antigen is as yet unknown. The record originates from a study of T-cell reconstitution after alpha-beta-depleted transplantation in children. Study findings and constraints: Two months or so post-transplant, alpha-beta T cells reportedly derived from several hundred expanded graft clones. Where some patients showed high TCRbeta diversity at day 60, it came from recipient T cells and thymic progenitors that had survived. Once a year had passed after transplant, T-cell counts and diversity came mostly from newly produced T cells.

TCRbeta library preparation incorporated unique molecular identifiers. Using its own MiXCR run on the PCR reads, TCRdb lists one record per CDR3 protein. The repertoire consists of 250,000 to 400,000 distinct CDR3 sequences, with roughly 25% occurring once and the leading ten covering roughly 9.7%. V lost 3 bases, J lost 4 bases, and 8 bases stayed unmatched. Germline CDR1 and CDR2: MGHRA and YSYEKL. This CDR3 has 16 amino acids. Specimen: PBMCs, mostly from graft donor cells, collected 180 days after TCRalphabeta/CD19-depleted stem cell transplant. This rearrangement joins TRBV4-1 to TRBJ2-1, with 8 bases that match TRBD1. This clonotype was sampled from a male patient under 18 who had a stem cell transplant for acute lymphoblastic leukemia, so the T cells may come from the graft donor. The CDR3 sequence is CASSHPTGAGYNEQFF. The DNA for the CDR3 is TGCGCCAGCAGCCACCCGACAGGGGCCGGGTACAATGAGCAGTTCTTC.